The source of this T cell receptor (beta chain) is a study of cytomegalovirus exposure and HLA in healthy donors. The study's findings and limits: There were a few CMV-associated chains whose specificity for CMV antigens was confirmed in vitro.

The germline gives CDR1 MNHEY, CDR2 SMNVEV (reference sequence). Trimming took off 1 base at V and 0 bases at J, with 13 bases between the two ends. The CDR3 consists of 17 residues. Comments on this clone: Its antigen is not identified.

The primer mix had 60 Vbeta and 13 Jbeta primers. TCRdb's table, derived via immunoSEQ multiplex PCR, lists solely in-frame clones and lacks some. The sample lists around 270,000 clones, around 80% seen once, with less than 0.4% in the top ten. This chain joins TRBV27 and TRBJ2-1; D is perhaps TRBD2 (7 bases). The sequenced sample consisted of PBMCs. The sequence came from a girl aged 2-10 years in good health and CMV-seronegative. CDR3 DNA sequence: TGTGCCAGCAGTTTATTCGCGGGGGCACTCTCCTACAATGAGCAGTTCTTC. It encodes CASSLFAGALSYNEQFF.